This T cell receptor (beta chain) derives from a study of Graves' ophthalmopathy and Graves' hyperthyroidism. The overall study: Being free of ophthalmopathy for 18 months of follow-up defined stable hyperthyroidism. Study findings and constraints: It was with roughly 70% sensitivity and 72% to 75% specificity that the model predicted ophthalmopathy progression.

In regard to this clonotype: Its antigen is unknown.

As the template, RNA transcripts were used to amplify TCR beta CDR3 regions. Second-round multiplex PCR came after first-round RT-PCR with HTBI primers. TCRdb reprocessed the multiplex PCR reads via MiXCR and lists one record per CDR3 protein. This repertoire shows 500,000 to 600,000 distinct CDR3 sequences, less than 40% found once; its top ten account for about 4.6%. Clinical symptoms, serum thyroxine, TRAb, thyroid ultrasound and orbital computed tomography determined diagnosis. The CDR3 covers 13 residues. Germline CDR1 DFQATT, CDR2 SNEGSKA (reference sequence). Trimming removed 6 bases from V and 0 bases from J; junction bases left unmatched: 2.

The TCR originated in an adult man with Graves' hyperthyroidism. Sequencing input: peripheral blood or thyroid tissue (not recorded which). The rearrangement links TRBV20-1 to TRBJ1-5, with 7 positions matching TRBD1. The CDR3 loop is CSARQGSNQPQHF. The CDR3 DNA is TGCAGTGCCAGACAGGGTAGCAATCAGCCCCAGCATTTT.